Given below is one TCR beta chain in context. Its antigen remains unidentified. This specimen comes from a study of CXCR3-negative and CXCR3-positive naive CD8 T cells. The CDR3 is 14 amino acids. Germline V gene sequence: CDR1 SGHVS, CDR2 FQNEAQ. Whole-study findings and limits: Naive CXCR3-positive and CXCR3-negative cells shared TRBV-TRBJ usage; memory cells diverged. Relative to memory CD8+ cells, whose diversity was much lower, both naive subsets had comparably high diversity. Naive subsets had comparable surface CD5, so TRB CDR3 properties gauged TCR strength.

Libraries were UMI-labeled 5' RACE TRB cDNA. TCRdb re-analyzed the 5' RACE reads; it lists each CDR3 protein once, without DNA. The sample yields 50,000 to 60,000 distinct CDR3 sequences, of which the top ten take up about 0.43%. This clonotype originated in a human donor in good health. Some clones in this sample may be carry-over from other donors' samples. The chain joins TRBV7-8 to TRBJ2-3; TCRdb's D call of TRBD1 is untestable without DNA. The specimen sequenced was naive CXCR3- CD8+ T cells from blood. Subset specified: CD45RO-CCR7+CD27+CD95- naive CD8+ T cells lacking CXCR3 (TNR3-). CDR3 sequence: CASSSALGADTQYF.